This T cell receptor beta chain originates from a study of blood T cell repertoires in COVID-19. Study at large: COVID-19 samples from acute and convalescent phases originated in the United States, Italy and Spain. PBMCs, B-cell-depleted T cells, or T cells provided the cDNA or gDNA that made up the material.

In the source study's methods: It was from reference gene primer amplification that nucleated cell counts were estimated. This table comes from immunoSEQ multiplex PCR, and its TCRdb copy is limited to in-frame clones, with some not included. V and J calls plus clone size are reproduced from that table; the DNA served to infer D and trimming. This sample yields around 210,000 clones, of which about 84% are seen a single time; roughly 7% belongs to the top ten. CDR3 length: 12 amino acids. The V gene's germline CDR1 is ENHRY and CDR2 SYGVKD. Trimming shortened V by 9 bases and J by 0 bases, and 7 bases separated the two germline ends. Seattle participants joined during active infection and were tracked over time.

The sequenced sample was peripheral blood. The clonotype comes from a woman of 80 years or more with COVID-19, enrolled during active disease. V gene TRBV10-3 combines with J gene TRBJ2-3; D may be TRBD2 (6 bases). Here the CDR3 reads CAIGTSTDTQYF. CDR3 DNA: TGTGCCATTGGGACTAGCACAGATACGCAGTATTTT.